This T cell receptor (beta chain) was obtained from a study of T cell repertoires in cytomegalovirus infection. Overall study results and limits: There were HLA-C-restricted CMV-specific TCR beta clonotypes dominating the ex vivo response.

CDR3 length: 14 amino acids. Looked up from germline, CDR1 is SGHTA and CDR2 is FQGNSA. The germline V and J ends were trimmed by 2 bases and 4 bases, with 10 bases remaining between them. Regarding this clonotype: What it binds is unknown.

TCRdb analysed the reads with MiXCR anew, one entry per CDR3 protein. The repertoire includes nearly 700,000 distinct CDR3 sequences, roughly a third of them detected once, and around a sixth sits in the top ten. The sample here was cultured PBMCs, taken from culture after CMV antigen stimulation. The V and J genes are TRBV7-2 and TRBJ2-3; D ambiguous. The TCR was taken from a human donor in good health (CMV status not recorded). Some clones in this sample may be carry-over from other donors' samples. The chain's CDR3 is CASSLMGSSDTQYF. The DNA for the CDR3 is TGTGCCAGCAGCTTAATGGGGTCTTCAGATACGCAGTATTTT.